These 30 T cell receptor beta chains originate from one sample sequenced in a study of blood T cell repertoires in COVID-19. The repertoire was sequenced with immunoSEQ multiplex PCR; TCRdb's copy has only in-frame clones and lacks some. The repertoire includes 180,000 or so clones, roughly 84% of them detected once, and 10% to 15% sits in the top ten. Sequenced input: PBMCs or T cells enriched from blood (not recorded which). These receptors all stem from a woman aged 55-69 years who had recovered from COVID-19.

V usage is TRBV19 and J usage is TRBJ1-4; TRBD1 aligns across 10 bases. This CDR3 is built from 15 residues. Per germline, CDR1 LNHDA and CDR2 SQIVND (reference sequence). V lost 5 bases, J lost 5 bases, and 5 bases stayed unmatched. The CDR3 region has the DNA TGTGCCAGTAGTTCCCGGACAGGGGGGAATGAAAAACTGTTTTTT. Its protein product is CASSSRTGGNEKLFF.

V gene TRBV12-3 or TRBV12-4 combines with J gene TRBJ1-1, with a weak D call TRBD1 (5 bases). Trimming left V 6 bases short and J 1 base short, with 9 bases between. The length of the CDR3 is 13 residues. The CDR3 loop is CASSFTGNTEAFF. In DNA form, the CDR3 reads TGTGCCAGCAGCTTCACAGGGAACACTGAAGCTTTCTTT.

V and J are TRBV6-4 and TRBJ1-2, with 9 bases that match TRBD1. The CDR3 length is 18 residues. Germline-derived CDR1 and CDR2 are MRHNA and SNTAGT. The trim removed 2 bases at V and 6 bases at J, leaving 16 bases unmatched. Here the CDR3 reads CASSDGFRDRVVRDGYTF. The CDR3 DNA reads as TGTGCCAGCAGTGACGGGTTCCGGGACAGGGTAGTGAGGGATGGCTACACCTTC.

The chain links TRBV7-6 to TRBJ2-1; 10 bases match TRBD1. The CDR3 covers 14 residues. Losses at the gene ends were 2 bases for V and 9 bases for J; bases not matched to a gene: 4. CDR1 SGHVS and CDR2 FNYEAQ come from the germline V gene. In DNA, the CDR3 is TGTGCCAGCAGCTTATCGACAGGGGGCGTTGAGCAGTTCTTC. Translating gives CASSLSTGGVEQFF.

CDR3 protein: CASSWAGRAYNEQFF. Written as DNA, the CDR3 is TGTGCCAGCAGCTGGGCGGGACGCGCCTACAATGAGCAGTTCTTC. The V call is TRBV5-4, the J call TRBJ2-1; TRBD2 might be the D (6 bases). This CDR3 has 15 residues. V was trimmed by 3 bases and J by 2 bases, leaving 12 bases between them. Per the germline V gene, CDR1 is SGHNT and CDR2 is YYREEE (reference sequence).

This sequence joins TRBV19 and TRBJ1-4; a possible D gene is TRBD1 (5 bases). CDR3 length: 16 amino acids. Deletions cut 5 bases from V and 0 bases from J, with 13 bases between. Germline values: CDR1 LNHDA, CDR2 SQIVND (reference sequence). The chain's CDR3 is CASSGSGGSTNEKLFF. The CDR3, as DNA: TGTGCCAGTAGTGGGTCCGGGGGATCAACTAATGAAAAACTGTTTTTT.

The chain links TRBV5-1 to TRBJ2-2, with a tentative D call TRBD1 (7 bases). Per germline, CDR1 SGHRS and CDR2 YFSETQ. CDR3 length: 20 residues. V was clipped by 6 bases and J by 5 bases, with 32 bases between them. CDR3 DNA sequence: TGCGCCAGCACCTTCCGCCAGGGGGGACAGTCTCTTCGGCGAACCGGGGAGCTGTTTTTT. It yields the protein CASTFRQGGQSLRRTGELFF.

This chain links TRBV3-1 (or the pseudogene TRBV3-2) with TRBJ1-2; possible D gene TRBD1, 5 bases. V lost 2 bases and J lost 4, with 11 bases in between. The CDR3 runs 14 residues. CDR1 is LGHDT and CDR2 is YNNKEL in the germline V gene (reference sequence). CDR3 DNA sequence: TGTGCCAGCAGCCAATTTACAGGCTCCTATGGCTACACCTTC. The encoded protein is CASSQFTGSYGYTF.

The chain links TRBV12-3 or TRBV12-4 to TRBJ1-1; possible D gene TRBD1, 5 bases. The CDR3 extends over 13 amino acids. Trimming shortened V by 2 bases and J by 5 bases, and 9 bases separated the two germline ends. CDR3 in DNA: TGTGCCAGCAGTTTATCAGGGTCTACTGAAGCTTTCTTT. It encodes CASSLSGSTEAFF.

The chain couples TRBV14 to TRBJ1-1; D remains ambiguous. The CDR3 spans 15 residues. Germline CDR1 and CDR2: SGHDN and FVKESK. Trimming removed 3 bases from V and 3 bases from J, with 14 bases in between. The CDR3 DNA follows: TGTGCCAGCAGCCAGCGGGCTCTAAGGGACACTGAAGCTTTCTTT. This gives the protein CASSQRALRDTEAFF.

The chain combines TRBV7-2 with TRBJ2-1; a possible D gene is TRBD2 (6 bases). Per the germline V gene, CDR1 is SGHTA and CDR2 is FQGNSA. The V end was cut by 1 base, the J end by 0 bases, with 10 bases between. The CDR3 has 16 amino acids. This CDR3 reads CASSLVAGGSYNEQFF. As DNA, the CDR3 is TGTGCCAGCAGCTTAGTTGCCGGGGGCTCCTACAATGAGCAGTTCTTC.

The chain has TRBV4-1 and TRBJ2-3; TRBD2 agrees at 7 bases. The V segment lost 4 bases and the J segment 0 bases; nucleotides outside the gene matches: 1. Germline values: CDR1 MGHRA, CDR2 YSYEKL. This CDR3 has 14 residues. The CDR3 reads CASSRSGSTDTQYF. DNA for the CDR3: TGCGCCAGCAGCCGTAGCGGGAGCACAGATACGCAGTATTTT.

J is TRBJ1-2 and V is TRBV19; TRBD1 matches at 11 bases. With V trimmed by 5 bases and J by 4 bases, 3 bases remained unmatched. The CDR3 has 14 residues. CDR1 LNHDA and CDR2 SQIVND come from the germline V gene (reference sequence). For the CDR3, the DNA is TGTGCCAGTAGTTATGGACAGGGGGCCTATGGCTACACCTTC. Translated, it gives CASSYGQGAYGYTF.

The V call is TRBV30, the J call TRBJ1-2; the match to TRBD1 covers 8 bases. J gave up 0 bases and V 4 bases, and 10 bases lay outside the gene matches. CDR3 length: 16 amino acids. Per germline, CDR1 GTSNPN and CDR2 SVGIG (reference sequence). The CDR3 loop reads CAWTTGGGLANYGYTF. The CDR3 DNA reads TGTGCCTGGACTACAGGGGGAGGGCTAGCTAACTATGGCTACACCTTC.

The CDR3 bases are TGTGCCTGGAGTCTGGGGGGGGTGGAGACCCAGTACTTC. Translation: CAWSLGGVETQYF. The chain joins TRBV30 to TRBJ2-5; 7 bases are shared with TRBD2. The length of the CDR3 is 13 residues. Germline CDR1 is GTSNPN and CDR2 is SVGIG (reference sequence). With V trimmed by 2 bases and J by 5 bases, 5 bases remained unmatched.

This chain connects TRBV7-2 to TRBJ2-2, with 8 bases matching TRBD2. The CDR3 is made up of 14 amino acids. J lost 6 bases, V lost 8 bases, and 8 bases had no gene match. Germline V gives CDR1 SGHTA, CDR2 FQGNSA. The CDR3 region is CASRGGLQAGELFF. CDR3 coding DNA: TGTGCCAGCCGGGGGGGGCTACAGGCCGGGGAGCTGTTTTTT.

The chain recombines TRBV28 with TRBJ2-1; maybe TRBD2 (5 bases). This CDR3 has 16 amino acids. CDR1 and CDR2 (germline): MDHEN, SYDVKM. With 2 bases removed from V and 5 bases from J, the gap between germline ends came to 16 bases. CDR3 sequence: CASSLGFGGRHNEQFF. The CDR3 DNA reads TGTGCCAGCAGTTTAGGGTTTGGCGGGCGACACAATGAGCAGTTCTTC.

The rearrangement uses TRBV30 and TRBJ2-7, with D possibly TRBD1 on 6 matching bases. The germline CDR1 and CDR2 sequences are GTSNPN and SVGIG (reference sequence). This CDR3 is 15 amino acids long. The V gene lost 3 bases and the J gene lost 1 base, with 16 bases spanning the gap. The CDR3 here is CAWSPGQPRSYEQYF. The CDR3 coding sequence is TGTGCCTGGAGCCCAGGACAGCCGCGTTCCTACGAGCAGTACTTC.

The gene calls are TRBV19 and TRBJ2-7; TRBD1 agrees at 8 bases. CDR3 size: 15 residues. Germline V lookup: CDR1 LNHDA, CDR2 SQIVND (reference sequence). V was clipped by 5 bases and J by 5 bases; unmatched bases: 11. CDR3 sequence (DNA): TGTGCCAGTAGTCCGTTCACAGGGGGTAGGAACGAGCAGTACTTC. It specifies CASSPFTGGRNEQYF.

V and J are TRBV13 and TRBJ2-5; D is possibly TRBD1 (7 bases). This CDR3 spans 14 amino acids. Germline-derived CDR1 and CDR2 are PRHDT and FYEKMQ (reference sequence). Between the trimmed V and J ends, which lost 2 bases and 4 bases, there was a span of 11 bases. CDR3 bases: TGTGCCAGCAGCTTAAGGCAGGGGGGAGAGACCCAGTACTTC. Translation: CASSLRQGGETQYF.

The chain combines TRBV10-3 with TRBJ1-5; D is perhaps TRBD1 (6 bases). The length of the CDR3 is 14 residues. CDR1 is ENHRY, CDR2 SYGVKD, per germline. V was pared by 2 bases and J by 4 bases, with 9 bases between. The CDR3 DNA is TGTGCCATCAGTGAGAGGACAGATAATCAGCCCCAGCATTTT. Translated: CAISERTDNQPQHF.

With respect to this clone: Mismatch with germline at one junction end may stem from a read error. CDR3 DNA: TGTGCCAGCAGCACGACAGGGGGCCTACCCTCTTTT. Residues: CASSTTGGLPSF. The V and J genes are TRBV28 and TRBJ1-1; 10 bases are shared with TRBD1. There are 12 residues in the CDR3. Germline CDR1 MDHEN, CDR2 SYDVKM.

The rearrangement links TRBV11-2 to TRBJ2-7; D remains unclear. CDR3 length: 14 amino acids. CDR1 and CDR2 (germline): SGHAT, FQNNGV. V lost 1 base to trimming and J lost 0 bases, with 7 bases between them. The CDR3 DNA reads TGTGCCAGCAGCTTAGCGTTCCGCTCCTACGAGCAGTACTTC. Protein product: CASSLAFRSYEQYF. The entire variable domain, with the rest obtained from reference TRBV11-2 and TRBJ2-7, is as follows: EAGVAQSPRYKIIEKRQSVAFWCNPISGHATLYWYQQILGQGPKLLIQFQNNGVVDDSQLPKDRFSAERLKGVDSTLKIQPAKLEDSAVYLCASSLAFRSYEQYFGPGTRLTVT.

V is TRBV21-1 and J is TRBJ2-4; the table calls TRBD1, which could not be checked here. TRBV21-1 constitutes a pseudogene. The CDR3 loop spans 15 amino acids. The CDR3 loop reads CARLEDRGAKNIQYF. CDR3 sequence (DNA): TGTGCCCGACTCGAGGACAGGGGGGCCAAAAACATTCAGTACTTC.

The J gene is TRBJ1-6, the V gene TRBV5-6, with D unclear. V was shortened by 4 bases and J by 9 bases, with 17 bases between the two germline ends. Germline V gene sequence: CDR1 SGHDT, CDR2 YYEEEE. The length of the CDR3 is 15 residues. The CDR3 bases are TGTGCCAGCAGCCCCTCTCGGGAGGTCCTTTCACCCCTCCACTTT. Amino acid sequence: CASSPSREVLSPLHF.

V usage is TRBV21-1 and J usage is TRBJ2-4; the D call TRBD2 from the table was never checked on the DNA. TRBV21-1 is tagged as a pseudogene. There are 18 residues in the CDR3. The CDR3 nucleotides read TGTGCCAGCAGCGGAGCCGCCTGTCACAATTTAGCCAAAAACATTCAGTACTTC. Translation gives CASSGAACHNLAKNIQYF.

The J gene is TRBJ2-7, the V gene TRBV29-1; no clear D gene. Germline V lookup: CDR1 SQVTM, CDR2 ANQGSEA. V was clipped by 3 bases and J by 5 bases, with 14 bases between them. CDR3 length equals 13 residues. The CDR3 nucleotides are TGCAGCGTTGATCTCCTAAACCGGGACGAGCAGTACTTC. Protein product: CSVDLLNRDEQYF.

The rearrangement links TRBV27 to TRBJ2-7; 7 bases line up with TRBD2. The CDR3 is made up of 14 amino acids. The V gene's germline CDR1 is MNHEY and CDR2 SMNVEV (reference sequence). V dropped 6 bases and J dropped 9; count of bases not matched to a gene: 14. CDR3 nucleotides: TGTGCCAGCAGCTTAAGCGGGGTCTACGGGAGGCAGTACTTC. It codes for CASSLSGVYGRQYF.

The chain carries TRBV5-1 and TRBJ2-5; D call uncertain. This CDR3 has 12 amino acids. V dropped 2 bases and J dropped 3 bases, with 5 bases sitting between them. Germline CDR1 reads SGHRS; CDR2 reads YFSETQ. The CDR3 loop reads CASSFPEETQYF. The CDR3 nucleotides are TGCGCCAGCAGCTTCCCGGAAGAGACCCAGTACTTC.

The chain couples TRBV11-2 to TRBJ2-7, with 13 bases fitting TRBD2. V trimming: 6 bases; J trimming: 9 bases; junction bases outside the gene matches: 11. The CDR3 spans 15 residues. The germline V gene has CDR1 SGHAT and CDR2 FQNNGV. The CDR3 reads CASSRILAGGQVQYF. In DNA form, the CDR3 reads TGTGCCAGCAGTCGAATACTAGCGGGAGGGCAGGTGCAGTACTTC.